This T cell receptor (beta chain) was obtained from a study of T cell repertoires in cytomegalovirus infection. The study, taken as a whole, reports: The study found HLA-C-restricted CMV-specific TCR beta clonotypes dominating the ex vivo response.

TCRdb redid the calling of the reads with MiXCR, one entry per CDR3 protein. The sample carries about 300,000 distinct CDR3 sequences, around 10% recorded once. This clonotype was recorded at least ten times. No antigen is known for it. CDR1 DFQATT and CDR2 SNEGSKA come from the germline V gene (reference sequence). V lost 6 bases, J lost 7 bases, and 6 bases stayed unmatched. This CDR3 has 13 residues. Sequencing was performed on PBMCs. The TCR was taken from a human donor in good health (CMV status not recorded). Some clones in this sample may be carry-over from other donors' samples. This sequence joins TRBV20-1 and TRBJ2-1, with 10 nucleotides matching TRBD2. The CDR3 here is CSAIAGGKNEQFF. CDR3 coding DNA: TGCAGTGCCATAGCGGGGGGCAAGAATGAGCAGTTCTTC.